The clone carrying this T cell receptor beta chain was counted many times. The read halts 3 residues ahead of the CDR3 end, with the missing end drawn from the germline J gene. The data were produced by immunoSEQ multiplex PCR, yet TCRdb's version contains in-frame clones alone and is incomplete. The sample shows about 52,000 clones, no singletons; the ten largest hold 5.4%. The data originate from a study of T cell clonality in common variable immunodeficiency. The CDR3 covers 15 residues. Germline V lookup: CDR1 MRHNA, CDR2 SNTAGT. V was clipped by 0 bases and J by 6 bases; unmatched bases: 2. The chain recombines TRBV6-4 with TRBJ2-1; 10 nucleotides agree with TRBD2. The material sequenced was peripheral blood mononuclear cells. The receptor was isolated from a person between 18 and 75 years old in good health. CDR3 DNA (partial): TGTGCCAGCAGTGACTCGGCTAGCGGGAGCAATGAG. It codes for CASSDSASGSNE. The CDR3 in its entirety is CASSDSASGSNEQFF.